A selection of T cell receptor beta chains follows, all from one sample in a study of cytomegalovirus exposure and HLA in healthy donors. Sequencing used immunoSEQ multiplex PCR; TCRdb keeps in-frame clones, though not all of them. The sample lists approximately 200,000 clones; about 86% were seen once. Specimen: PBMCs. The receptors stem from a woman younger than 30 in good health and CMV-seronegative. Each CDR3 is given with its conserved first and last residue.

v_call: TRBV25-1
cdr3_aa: CASSGGAAYGYTF

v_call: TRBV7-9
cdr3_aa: CASSLSLAGVSKETQYF

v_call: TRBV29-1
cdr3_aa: CSVEGQGLSNTEAFF

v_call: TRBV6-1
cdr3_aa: CASRGGMRAYEQYF

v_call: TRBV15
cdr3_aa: CATSRDDGAGTEAFF

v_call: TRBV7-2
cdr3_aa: CASSQGTSGSLDNEQFF

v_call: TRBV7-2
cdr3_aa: CASSLGPGQGPFLSYEQYF

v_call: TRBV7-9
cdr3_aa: CASSPPRGDTEAFF

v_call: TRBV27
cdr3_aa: CASSRIPLRASNQPQHF

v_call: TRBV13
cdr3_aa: CASRYPPVAKNIQYF

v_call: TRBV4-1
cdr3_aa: CASSDQGSGRVSRNEQFF

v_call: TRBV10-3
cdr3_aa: CAISVGLAGPQETQYF

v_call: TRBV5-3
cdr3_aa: CARSLYFGGELFF

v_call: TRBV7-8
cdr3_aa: CASSTFGRGRWEDTQYF